The 32 T cell receptor beta chains below come from one sample, sequenced in a study of blood T cells in healthy people across ages. Through a sample-barcoded 5' primer and a J-beta primer mix, a second PCR was run for roughly 6 to 12 cycles. Each CDR3 protein gets one entry after TCRdb re-called the 5' RACE reads with MiXCR. The sample holds approximately 800,000 distinct CDR3 sequences, about a quarter seen once. These sequences were also reported in another study, on T cells of mothers and their children.

The sequenced sample was blood. These receptors all come from a boy between 10 and 17 years old in good health.

This clonotype was seen at least ten times. The chain recombines TRBV5-1 with TRBJ2-5, with 10 bases that match TRBD1. Germline V gene data show CDR1 as SGHRS and CDR2 as YFSETQ. Trimming at V came to 4 bases and at J to 2 bases, leaving 5 bases not matched to a gene. The CDR3 sequence is 15 residues long. The CDR3 bases are TGCGCCAGCAGCAGGACAGGGGGTCATCAAGAGACCCAGTACTTC. Residues: CASSRTGGHQETQYF.

The chain combines TRBV7-9 with TRBJ2-7; D remains ambiguous. V was clipped by 7 bases and J by 4 bases, with 20 bases between them. Germline values: CDR1 SEHNR, CDR2 FQNEAQ (reference sequence). The CDR3 extends over 15 amino acids. The CDR3 region has the DNA TGTGCCAGCACGACGGACCAGCTAGATGGGTACGAGCAGTACTTC. Translated: CASTTDQLDGYEQYF.

The chain combines TRBV7-2 with TRBJ2-3; no clear D. The germline gives CDR1 SGHTA, CDR2 FQGNSA. The CDR3 runs to 13 residues. V was clipped by 2 bases and J by 4 bases, with 7 bases between them. CDR3 DNA: TGTGCCAGCAGCTTATCCCTTTCAGATACGCAGTATTTT. It encodes CASSLSLSDTQYF.

In this sample, this clonotype turned up once. The rearrangement links TRBV11-2 to TRBJ2-5, with 7 bases matching TRBD2. CDR3 size: 16 residues. The germline V gene has CDR1 SGHAT and CDR2 FQNNGV. Trimming at V came to 5 bases and at J to 13 bases, leaving 22 bases not matched to a gene. CDR3 coding DNA: TGTGCCAGCAGCCGAGAACTTTCTTCCGTTAGCGGGCCGAGGTACTTC. Protein: CASSRELSSVSGPRYF.

The chain carries TRBV4-3 and TRBJ2-7; D not resolved. From germline, CDR1 is LGHNA and CDR2 YSLEER. Trimming cost V 0 bases and J 2 bases, with 11 bases left between them. The CDR3 loop spans 15 amino acids. CDR3 sequence (DNA): TGCGCCAGCAGCCAAGATTGGCTACGGGCCTACGAGCAGTACTTC. Translated: CASSQDWLRAYEQYF.

This clonotype was found many times. One junction end disagrees with the germline gene, perhaps due to a read error. The chain links TRBV5-1 to TRBJ2-3; D unresolved. The CDR3 length is 12 residues. CDR1 and CDR2 (germline): SGHRS, YFSETQ. The CDR3 nucleotides read TGTGCCAGCAGTTTAATCGGGGATACGCAGTATTTT. As protein: CASSLIGDTQYF. Combining the CDR3 with reference TRBV5-1 and TRBJ2-3 gives the whole variable domain KAGVTQTPRYLIKTRGQQVTLSCSPISGHRSVSWYQQTPGQGLQFLFEYFSETQRNKGNFPGRFSGRQFSNSRSEMNVSTLELGDSALYLCASSLIGDTQYFGPGTRLTVL.

This clonotype has more than one count but fewer than ten. The gene calls are TRBV3-1 and TRBJ2-1; TRBD2 matches at 8 bases. The J call may be mistaken, given a closer DNA end match to TRBJ2-7. This CDR3 has 16 residues. Germline CDR1 is LGHDT and CDR2 is YNNKEL (reference sequence). Here the CDR3 DNA reads TGTGCCAGCAGCCATGCGGGAGGCGGAAGACTCGGGGAGCAGTACTTC. It translates to CASSHAGGGRLGEQYF.

The DNA of the CDR3 is TGTGCCAGCAGTCCCCGGCGGGAGCTGTCGCCCCAGCATTTT. It yields the protein CASSPRRELSPQHF. The genes are TRBV12-3 or TRBV12-4 and TRBJ1-5; D not certain. The CDR3 contains 14 residues. V lost 5 bases and J lost 9, with 17 bases in between.

This rearrangement joins TRBV28 to TRBJ2-6, with TRBD1 matching over 8 bases. This CDR3 is built from 18 residues. J was trimmed by 0 bases and V by 1 base; bases with no gene match: 5. The germline gives CDR1 MDHEN, CDR2 SYDVKM. The CDR3 is CASSLYQGAPSGANVLTF. In DNA, the CDR3 is TGTGCCAGCAGTTTATACCAGGGGGCCCCCTCTGGGGCCAACGTCCTGACTTTC.

This clonotype was detected only a few times. A junction boundary mismatches the germline segment, possibly from a read error. The CDR3 region is CASSLEGSSFNEQFF. The CDR3 region has the DNA TGTGCCAGCAGCTTGGAGGGTAGCTCCTTCAATGAGCAGTTCTTC. The chain is built from TRBV5-5 and TRBJ2-1; D is ambiguous. Germline V gene sequence: CDR1 SGHKS, CDR2 YYEKEE (reference sequence). This CDR3 has 15 residues. The complete variable domain, with remaining parts taken from reference TRBV5-5 and TRBJ2-1, reads DAGVTQSPTHLIKTRGQQVTLRCSPISGHKSVSWYQQVLGQGPQFIFQYYEKEERGRGNFPDRFSARQFPNYSSELNVNALLLGDSALYLCASSLEGSSFNEQFFGPGTRLTVL.

In its sample, this clonotype was seen a few times. The chain joins TRBV20-1 to TRBJ2-1; D gene unclear. Germline V lookup: CDR1 DFQATT, CDR2 SNEGSKA (reference sequence). The CDR3 is 14 residues long. Between the trimmed V and J ends, which lost 0 bases and 5 bases, there was a span of 11 bases. CDR3 DNA sequence: TGCAGTGCTAGAGATTGGCTCCAAGACAATGAGCAGTTCTTC. Protein: CSARDWLQDNEQFF.

This clonotype was picked up a small number of times. The chain recombines TRBV7-2 with TRBJ2-1; tentative D call: TRBD2 (6 bases). Looked up from germline, CDR1 is SGHTA and CDR2 is FQGNSA. V was clipped by 3 bases and J by 8 bases, with 11 bases between them. The length of the CDR3 is 13 residues. CDR3 nucleotide sequence: TGTGCCAGCAGCTTGACCAGGAGGGATGAGCAGTTCTTC. Protein product: CASSLTRRDEQFF.

The V gene is TRBV12-3 or TRBV12-4, the J gene TRBJ2-3; D is ambiguous. V shed 7 bases and J shed 8 bases, with 13 bases lying between them. This CDR3 is 12 amino acids long. CDR3 region: CASTPSWATQYF. In DNA form, the CDR3 reads TGTGCCAGCACGCCAAGCTGGGCTACGCAGTATTTT.

This sequence joins TRBV7-8 and TRBJ2-7; D is perhaps TRBD2 (6 bases). CDR1 is SGHVS, CDR2 FQNEAQ, per germline. This CDR3 has 13 residues. The V gene lost 1 base and the J gene lost 6 bases, with 10 bases spanning the gap. CDR3 region: CASSLDQGGEQYF. CDR3 nucleotides: TGTGCCAGCAGCTTAGATCAGGGAGGCGAGCAGTACTTC. The full variable domain, its missing parts supplied by reference TRBV7-8 and TRBJ2-7, is GAGVSQSPRYKVAKRGQDVALRCDPISGHVSLFWYQQALGQGPEFLTYFQNEAQLDKSGLPSDRFFAERPEGSVSTLKIQRTQQEDSAVYLCASSLDQGGEQYFGPGTRLTVT.

This clonotype was seen repeatedly, ten times or more. V is TRBV7-3 and J is TRBJ2-5; tentatively, D is TRBD2 (5 bases). The length of the CDR3 is 13 residues. V lost 6 bases and J 3 bases, leaving 11 bases between the germline ends. Germline CDR1 and CDR2: SGHTA and FQGTGA. CDR3 sequence reads: CASSLVREETQYF. In nucleotides, the CDR3 is TGTGCCAGCAGTTTAGTGAGGGAAGAGACCCAGTACTTC.

The chain couples TRBV15 to TRBJ2-7, with 7 bases matching TRBD1. Germline V CDR1 and CDR2: LNHNV, YYDKDF (reference sequence). This CDR3 has 15 amino acids. The junction had 10 bases not matched to a gene; V was cut back by 6 bases and J by 2 bases. In nucleotides, the CDR3 is TGTGCCACCAGAGCCCTTCCGGGACAGCCCTACGAGCAGTACTTC. This encodes CATRALPGQPYEQYF.

This clonotype was seen a handful of times. CDR3 sequence: CASSARGAGDYNEQFF. The CDR3 nucleotides are TGTGCCAGCAGCGCCCGGGGAGCGGGGGACTACAATGAGCAGTTCTTC. The rearrangement joins TRBV7-8 to TRBJ2-1, with 8 bases fitting TRBD2. The germline V gene has CDR1 SGHVS and CDR2 FQNEAQ. This CDR3 has 16 residues. V dropped 5 bases and J dropped 3; count of bases not matched to a gene: 9. Supplemented by reference TRBV7-8 and TRBJ2-1, the full variable domain reads GAGVSQSPRYKVAKRGQDVALRCDPISGHVSLFWYQQALGQGPEFLTYFQNEAQLDKSGLPSDRFFAERPEGSVSTLKIQRTQQEDSAVYLCASSARGAGDYNEQFFGPGTRLTVL.

The chain combines TRBV29-1 with TRBJ1-2; D ambiguous. Trimming cost V 2 bases and J 4 bases, with 14 bases left between them. CDR1 SQVTM and CDR2 ANQGSEA come from the germline V gene. The CDR3 is 14 residues long. This chain's CDR3 is CSVEYGVPSYGYTF. In DNA form, the CDR3 reads TGCAGCGTTGAATATGGGGTCCCTAGCTATGGCTACACCTTC.

The gene calls are TRBV2 and TRBJ1-6; D call uncertain. This CDR3 comprises 13 residues. The germline V gene has CDR1 SNHLY and CDR2 FYNNEI. V shed 4 bases and J shed 3 bases, with 4 bases lying between them. CDR3 sequence: CASSASYNSPLHF. The CDR3 DNA reads TGTGCCAGCAGTGCGAGCTATAATTCACCCCTCCACTTT.

The CDR3 loop is CSAIGLRSPHSKRYEQYF. CDR3 in DNA: TGCAGTGCGATCGGCCTTCGTTCACCCCACTCAAAGCGATACGAGCAGTACTTC. The rearrangement joins TRBV20-1 to TRBJ2-7; D gene ambiguous. Looked up from germline, CDR1 is DFQATT and CDR2 is SNEGSKA (reference sequence). The CDR3 has 18 amino acids. V was pared by 6 bases and J by 4 bases, with 31 bases between.

This sequence joins TRBV5-1 and TRBJ1-6; 7 bases match TRBD1. Trimming at V came to 0 bases and at J to 10 bases, leaving 4 bases not matched to a gene. The CDR3 is 14 amino acids. Germline-derived CDR1 and CDR2 are SGHRS and YFSETQ. CDR3 DNA sequence: TGCGCCAGCAGCTTGGCAGGGGGTGAATCACCCCTCCACTTT. The encoded protein is CASSLAGGESPLHF.

The rearrangement uses TRBV20-1 and TRBJ2-7; 12 nucleotides line up with TRBD2. Germline assignment: CDR1 DFQATT and CDR2 SNEGSKA (reference sequence). J was trimmed by 3 bases and V by 6 bases; bases with no gene match: 6. The CDR3 has 14 residues. The CDR3 loop is CSARGLAGRYEQYF. The CDR3 region has the DNA TGCAGTGCCCGCGGACTAGCGGGACGCTACGAGCAGTACTTC.

The rearrangement uses TRBV4-1 and TRBJ2-3; possible D gene TRBD1, 6 bases. The ends were cut back, 11 bases at V and 0 bases at J, with 12 bases in the middle. The CDR3 totals 13 residues. The germline V gene encodes CDR1 MGHRA and CDR2 YSYEKL. The CDR3 sequence: CAGSTGSTDTQYF. Here the CDR3 DNA reads TGCGCCGGATCAACAGGGAGCACAGATACGCAGTATTTT.

This clonotype occurred a few times. The rearrangement uses TRBV6-5 and TRBJ1-2; weak D call: TRBD1 (5 bases). Germline lookup yields CDR1 MNHEY and CDR2 SVGAGI. The CDR3 is 14 residues long. With 6 bases removed from V and 1 base from J, the gap between germline ends came to 12 bases. The DNA for the CDR3 is TGTGCCAGCAGCCGGGGCGGTCGTAACTATGGCTACACCTTC. It codes for CASSRGGRNYGYTF.

The chain joins TRBV6-1 to TRBJ2-5, with D possibly being TRBD1 (8 bases). V shed 5 bases and J shed 5 bases, with 30 bases lying between them. The CDR3 length is 19 residues. Germline V gives CDR1 MNHNS, CDR2 SASEGT. As DNA, the CDR3 is TGTGCCAGCAGTCGTACAGGGGGGGCAGGGGGCTTTCCGAGGGAGACCCAGTACTTC. This sequence encodes CASSRTGGAGGFPRETQYF.

This clonotype was seen more than once but under ten times. This chain uses TRBV27 with TRBJ2-7; maybe TRBD2 (6 bases). The CDR3 contains 14 residues. CDR1 is MNHEY and CDR2 is SMNVEV in the germline V gene (reference sequence). V lost 0 bases and J 3 bases, leaving 9 bases between the germline ends. The CDR3 here is CASSLSKGGYEQYF. CDR3 nucleotide sequence: TGTGCCAGCAGTTTATCAAAGGGAGGCTACGAGCAGTACTTC.

The chain links TRBV7-9 to TRBJ2-5, with D possibly being TRBD2 (5 bases). The ends were cut back, 11 bases at V and 5 bases at J, with 15 bases in the middle. The CDR3 loop spans 12 amino acids. The germline V gene encodes CDR1 SEHNR and CDR2 FQNEAQ (reference sequence). The CDR3 DNA sequence: TGTGCCGGCGGGCGGTCGGGGGAGACCCAGTACTTC. Translation: CAGGRSGETQYF.

The V and J genes are TRBV2 and TRBJ2-4; TRBD2 matches 8 bases. The closer fit of TRBJ2-1 to the DNA end suggests the J call may be wrong. CDR3 length: 14 amino acids. Per the germline V gene, CDR1 is SNHLY and CDR2 is FYNNEI. The DNA of the CDR3 is TGTGCCAGAGGATATCGGGGGGGCAAAAACATTCAGTTCTTC. This translates into CARGYRGGKNIQFF.

The chain carries TRBV10-3 and TRBJ2-2; D not certain. The CDR3 has 12 residues. CDR1 and CDR2 (germline): ENHRY, SYGVKD. The ends were cut back, 8 bases at V and 2 bases at J, with 6 bases in the middle. The CDR3 region has the DNA TGTGCCATCCTGGGTAACACCGGGGAGCTGTTTTTT. It specifies CAILGNTGELFF.

The genes are TRBV29-1 and TRBJ1-2; TRBD1 matches 8 bases. The CDR3 is 11 residues long. The germline gives CDR1 SQVTM, CDR2 ANQGSEA. The V segment lost 6 bases and the J segment 12 bases; nucleotides outside the gene matches: 9. The CDR3 reads CSVTQTGDNTF. The CDR3 DNA follows: TGCAGCGTGACCCAGACAGGGGACAACACCTTC.

The CDR3 reads CASFHDSYTTAGELFF. The CDR3 DNA is TGTGCCAGCTTCCATGATAGCTATACTACAGCCGGGGAGCTGTTTTTT. The chain carries TRBV2 and TRBJ2-2, with no clear D. CDR3 length: 16 amino acids. The germline V gene has CDR1 SNHLY and CDR2 FYNNEI. With 8 bases removed from V and 6 bases from J, the gap between germline ends came to 22 bases.

This chain connects TRBV15 to TRBJ2-7; tentative D call: TRBD2 (6 bases). The CDR3 runs 15 residues. Trimming left V 1 base short and J 1 base short, with 11 bases between. The germline CDR1 and CDR2 sequences are LNHNV and YYDKDF (reference sequence). The CDR3: CATSRAGTPSYEQYF. The CDR3 coding sequence is TGTGCCACCAGCAGAGCCGGGACTCCGTCCTACGAGCAGTACTTC.